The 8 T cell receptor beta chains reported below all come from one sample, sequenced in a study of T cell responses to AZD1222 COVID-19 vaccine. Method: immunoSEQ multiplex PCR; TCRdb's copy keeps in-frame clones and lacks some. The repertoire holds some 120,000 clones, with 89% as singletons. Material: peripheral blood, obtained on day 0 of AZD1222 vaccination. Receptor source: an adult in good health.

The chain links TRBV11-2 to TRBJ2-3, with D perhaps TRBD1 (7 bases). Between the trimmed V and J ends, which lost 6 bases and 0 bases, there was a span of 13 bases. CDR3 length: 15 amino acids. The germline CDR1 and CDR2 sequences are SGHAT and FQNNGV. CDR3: CASSWSGGSTDTQYF. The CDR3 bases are TGTGCCAGCAGTTGGTCAGGGGGGAGCACAGATACGCAGTATTTT.

DNA of the CDR3: TGCGCCAGCAGCTTGACGCAGGGCGTGAACACTGAAGCTTTCTTT. This gives the protein CASSLTQGVNTEAFF. The chain recombines TRBV5-1 with TRBJ1-1; possible D gene TRBD1, 5 bases. The V and J ends lost 1 base and 0 bases respectively, with 10 bases between them. The CDR3 sequence is 15 residues long. The V gene's germline CDR1 is SGHRS and CDR2 YFSETQ.

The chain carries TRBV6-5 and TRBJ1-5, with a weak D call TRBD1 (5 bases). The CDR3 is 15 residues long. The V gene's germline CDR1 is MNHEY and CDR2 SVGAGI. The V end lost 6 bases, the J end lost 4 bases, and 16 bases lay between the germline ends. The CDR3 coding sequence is TGTGCCAGCAGGCTTGGGGGGAGGGGTAATCAGCCCCAGCATTTT. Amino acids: CASRLGGRGNQPQHF.

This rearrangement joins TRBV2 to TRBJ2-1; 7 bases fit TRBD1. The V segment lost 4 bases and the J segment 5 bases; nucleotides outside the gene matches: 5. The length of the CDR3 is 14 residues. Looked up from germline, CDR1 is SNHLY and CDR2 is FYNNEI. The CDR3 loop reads CASSGPGQHNEQFF. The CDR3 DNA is TGTGCCAGCAGTGGCCCGGGACAGCACAATGAGCAGTTCTTC.

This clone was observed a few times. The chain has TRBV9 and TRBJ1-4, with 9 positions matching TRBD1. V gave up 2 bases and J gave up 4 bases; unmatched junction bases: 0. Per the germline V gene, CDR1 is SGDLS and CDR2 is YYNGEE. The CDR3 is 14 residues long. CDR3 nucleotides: TGTGCCAGCAGCGTGACAGGGGGTAATGAAAAACTGTTTTTT. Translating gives CASSVTGGNEKLFF.

This CDR3 reads CASSYSTGSAFF. The CDR3 DNA is TGTGCCAGCAGTTACTCGACAGGGTCGGCTTTCTTT. The rearrangement uses TRBV6-5 and TRBJ1-1; 7 bases fit TRBD1. Per germline, CDR1 MNHEY and CDR2 SVGAGI. Unmatched junction bases numbered 3, after V lost 0 bases and J lost 11 bases. This CDR3 spans 12 amino acids.

This CDR3 reads CSASTAGGIGNTIYF. The CDR3 DNA follows: TGCAGTGCTAGTACTGCAGGGGGCATAGGAAACACCATATATTTT. V usage is TRBV20-1 and J usage is TRBJ1-3; 8 bases are shared with TRBD1. The CDR3 runs to 15 residues. The J segment lost 4 bases and the V segment lost 3 bases, leaving 8 bases of the junction unmatched. Germline lookup yields CDR1 DFQATT and CDR2 SNEGSKA (reference sequence).

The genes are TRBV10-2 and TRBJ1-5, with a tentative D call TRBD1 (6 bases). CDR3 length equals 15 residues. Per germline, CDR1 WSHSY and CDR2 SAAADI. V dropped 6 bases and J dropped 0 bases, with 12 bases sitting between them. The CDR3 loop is CASRDSPVSNQPQHF. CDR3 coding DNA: TGCGCCAGCAGGGACAGCCCCGTTAGCAATCAGCCCCAGCATTTT.